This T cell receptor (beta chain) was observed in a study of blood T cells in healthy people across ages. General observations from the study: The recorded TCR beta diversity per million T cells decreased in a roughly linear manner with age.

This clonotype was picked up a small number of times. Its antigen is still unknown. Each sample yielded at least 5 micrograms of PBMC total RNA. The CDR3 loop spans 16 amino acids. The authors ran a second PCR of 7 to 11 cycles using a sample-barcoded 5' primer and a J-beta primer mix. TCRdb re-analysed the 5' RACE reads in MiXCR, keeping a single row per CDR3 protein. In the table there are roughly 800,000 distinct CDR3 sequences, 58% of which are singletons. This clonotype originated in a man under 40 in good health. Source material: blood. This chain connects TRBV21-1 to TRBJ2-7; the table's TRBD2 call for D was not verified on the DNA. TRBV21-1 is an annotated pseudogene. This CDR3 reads CASSARKERGDYEQYF. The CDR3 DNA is TGTGCCAGCAGCGCCCGGAAGGAGCGGGGGGACTACGAGCAGTACTTC.